The clone carrying this TCR beta chain appeared a few times. The data were obtained in a study of CD8+ T cells in alopecia areata. Sequencing relied on a cDNA template that was reverse transcribed from extracted RNA. Measured with immunoSEQ multiplex PCR; TCRdb has only the in-frame clones, and not every one. The sample contains 180,000 or so clones, about 53% of which appear only once. The CDR3 spans 12 residues. CDR1 is GTSNPN and CDR2 is SVGIG in the germline V gene (reference sequence). Trimming took off 0 bases at V and 5 bases at J, with 7 bases between the two ends. Sample treatment: oral pan-JAK inhibitor, 5-10 mg twice daily.

J is TRBJ1-1 and V is TRBV30, with D hard to call. The source is a human donor with alopecia areata. This specimen was CD8+ T cells sorted from blood, taken at week 24, from a patient treated with tofacitinib. The CDR3 here is CAWSVDRTEAFF. In DNA form, the CDR3 reads TGTGCCTGGAGTGTAGACCGGACTGAAGCTTTCTTT.